The clone carrying this T cell receptor (beta chain) was counted a few times. This CDR3 is also generated by other DNA sequences in the sample. The data originate from a study of blood T cell repertoires in COVID-19. Across the whole study: In each case, the material was cDNA or gDNA derived from T cells, B-cell-depleted T cells, or PBMCs.

Using immunoSEQ multiplex PCR, the repertoire was profiled, and TCRdb retains in-frame clones only, with some absent. The sample includes about 370,000 clones, around 91% seen only once; the top ten take approximately 1%. Clinical histories supplied by participants themselves formed the basis of cohort assignment. The ends lost 1 base at V and 3 bases at J; junction bases unmatched: 2. There are 15 residues in the CDR3. Germline loops: CDR1 SEHNR, CDR2 FQNEAQ (reference sequence). Material: PBMCs or T cells enriched from blood (not recorded which). The clonotype originates from a man aged 18 to 35 who had recovered from COVID-19. The rearrangement joins TRBV7-9 to TRBJ2-2, with TRBD1 matching 7 bases. DNA of the CDR3: TGTGCCAGCAGCTTAGGCCAGGGGGACACCGGGGAGCTGTTTTTT. Encoded protein: CASSLGQGDTGELFF.